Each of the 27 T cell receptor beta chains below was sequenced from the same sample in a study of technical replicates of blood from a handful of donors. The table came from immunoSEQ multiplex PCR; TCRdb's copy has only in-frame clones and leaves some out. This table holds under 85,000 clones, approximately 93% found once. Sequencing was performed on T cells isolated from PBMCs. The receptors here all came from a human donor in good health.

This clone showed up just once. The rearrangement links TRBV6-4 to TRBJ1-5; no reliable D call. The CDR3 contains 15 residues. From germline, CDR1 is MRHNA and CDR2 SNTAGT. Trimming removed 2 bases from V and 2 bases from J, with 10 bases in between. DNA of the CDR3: TGTGCCAGCAGTGACCAACCTCAGGGCAATCAGCCCCAGCATTTT. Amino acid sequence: CASSDQPQGNQPQHF.

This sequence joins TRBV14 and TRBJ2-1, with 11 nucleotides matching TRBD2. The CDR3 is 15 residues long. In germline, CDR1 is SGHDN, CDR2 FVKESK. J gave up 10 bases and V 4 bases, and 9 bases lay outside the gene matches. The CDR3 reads CASSRLAGGSEEQFF. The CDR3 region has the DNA TGTGCCAGCAGCCGGCTAGCGGGAGGCTCAGAAGAGCAGTTCTTC.

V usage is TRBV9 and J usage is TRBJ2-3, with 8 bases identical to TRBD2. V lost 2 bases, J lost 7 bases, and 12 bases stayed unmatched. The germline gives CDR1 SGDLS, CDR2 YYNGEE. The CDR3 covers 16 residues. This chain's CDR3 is CASSVGGSGVLNTQYF. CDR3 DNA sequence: TGTGCCAGCAGCGTGGGGGGTAGCGGGGTTCTTAATACGCAGTATTTT.

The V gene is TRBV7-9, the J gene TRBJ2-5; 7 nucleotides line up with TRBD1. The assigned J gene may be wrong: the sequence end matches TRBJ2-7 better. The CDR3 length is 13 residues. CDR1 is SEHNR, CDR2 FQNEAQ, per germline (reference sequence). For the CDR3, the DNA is TGTGCCAGCAGCTTGGGACAGCACAACGAGCAGTACTTC. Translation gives CASSLGQHNEQYF.

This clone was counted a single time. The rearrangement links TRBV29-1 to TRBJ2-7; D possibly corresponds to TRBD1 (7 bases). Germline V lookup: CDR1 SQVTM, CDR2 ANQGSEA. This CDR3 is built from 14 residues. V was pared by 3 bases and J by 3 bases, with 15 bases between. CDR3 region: CSVERAGGGYEQYF. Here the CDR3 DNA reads TGCAGCGTTGAGCGGGCAGGGGGAGGCTACGAGCAGTACTTC.

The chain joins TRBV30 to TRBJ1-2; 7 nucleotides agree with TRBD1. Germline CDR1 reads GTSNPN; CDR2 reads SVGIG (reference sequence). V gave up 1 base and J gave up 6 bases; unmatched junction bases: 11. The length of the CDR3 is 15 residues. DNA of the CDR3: TGTGCCTGGAGTGAGAAGGGGGCGGAACAGGATGGCTACACCTTC. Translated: CAWSEKGAEQDGYTF. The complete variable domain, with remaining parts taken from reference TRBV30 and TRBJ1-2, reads SQTIHQWPATLVQPVGSPLSLECTVEGTSNPNLYWYRQAAGRGLQLLFYSVGIGQISSEVPQNLSASRPQDRQFILSSKKLLLSDSGFYLCAWSEKGAEQDGYTFGSGTRLTVV.

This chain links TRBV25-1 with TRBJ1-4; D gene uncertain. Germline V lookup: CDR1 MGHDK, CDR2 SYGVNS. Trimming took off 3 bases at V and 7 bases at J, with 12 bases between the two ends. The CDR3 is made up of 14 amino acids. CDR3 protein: CASSEEQTIEKLFF. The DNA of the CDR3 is TGTGCCAGCAGTGAGGAACAGACCATTGAAAAACTGTTTTTT.

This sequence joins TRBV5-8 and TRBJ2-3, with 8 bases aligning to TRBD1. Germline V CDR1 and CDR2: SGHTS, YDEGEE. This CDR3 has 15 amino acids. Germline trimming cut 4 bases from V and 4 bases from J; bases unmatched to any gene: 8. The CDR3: CASSPDRAEADTQYF. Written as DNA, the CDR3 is TGTGCCAGCAGCCCGGACAGGGCAGAAGCAGATACGCAGTATTTT.

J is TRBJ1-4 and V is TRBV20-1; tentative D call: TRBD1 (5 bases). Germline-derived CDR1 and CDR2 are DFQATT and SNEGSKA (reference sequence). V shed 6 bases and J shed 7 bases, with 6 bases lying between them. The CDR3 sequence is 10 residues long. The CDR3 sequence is CSADSEKLFF. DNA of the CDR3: TGCAGTGCCGACAGTGAAAAACTGTTTTTT.

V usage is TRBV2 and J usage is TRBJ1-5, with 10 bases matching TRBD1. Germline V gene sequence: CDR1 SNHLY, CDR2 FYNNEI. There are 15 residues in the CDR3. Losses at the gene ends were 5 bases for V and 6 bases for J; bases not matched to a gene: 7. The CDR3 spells CASSWDRGSGQPQHF. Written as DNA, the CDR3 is TGTGCCAGCAGTTGGGACAGGGGCTCGGGTCAGCCCCAGCATTTT.

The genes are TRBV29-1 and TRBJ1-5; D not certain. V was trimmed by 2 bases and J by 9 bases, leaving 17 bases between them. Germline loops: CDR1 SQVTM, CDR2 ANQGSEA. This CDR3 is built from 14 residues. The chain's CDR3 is CSVEWSPGSGPQHF. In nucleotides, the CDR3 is TGCAGCGTTGAATGGTCTCCAGGCTCAGGGCCCCAGCATTTT.

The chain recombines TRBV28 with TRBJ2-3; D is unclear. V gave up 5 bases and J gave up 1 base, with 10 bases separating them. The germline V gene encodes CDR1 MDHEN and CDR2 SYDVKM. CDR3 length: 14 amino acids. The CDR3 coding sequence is TGTGCCAGCAGTCAGATGTTACGCACAGATACGCAGTATTTT. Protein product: CASSQMLRTDTQYF.

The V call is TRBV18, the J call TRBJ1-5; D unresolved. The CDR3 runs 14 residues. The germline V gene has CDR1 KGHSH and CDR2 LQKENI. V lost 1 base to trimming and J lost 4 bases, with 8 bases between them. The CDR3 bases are TGTGCCAGCTCACCACTGCCAGAAAATCAGCCCCAGCATTTT. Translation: CASSPLPENQPQHF.

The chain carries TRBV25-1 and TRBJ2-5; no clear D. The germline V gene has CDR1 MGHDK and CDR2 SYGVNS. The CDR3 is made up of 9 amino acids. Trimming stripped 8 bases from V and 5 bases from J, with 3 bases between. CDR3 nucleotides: TGTGCCAGCGGCGAGACCCAGTACTTC. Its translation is CASGETQYF.

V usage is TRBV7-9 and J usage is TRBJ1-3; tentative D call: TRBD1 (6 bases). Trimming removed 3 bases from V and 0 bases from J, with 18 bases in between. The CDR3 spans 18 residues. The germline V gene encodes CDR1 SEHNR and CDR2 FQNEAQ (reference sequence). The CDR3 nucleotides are TGTGCCAGCAGCTTTGTTACAGGGAAACCGAGCTCTGGAAACACCATATATTTT. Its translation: CASSFVTGKPSSGNTIYF.

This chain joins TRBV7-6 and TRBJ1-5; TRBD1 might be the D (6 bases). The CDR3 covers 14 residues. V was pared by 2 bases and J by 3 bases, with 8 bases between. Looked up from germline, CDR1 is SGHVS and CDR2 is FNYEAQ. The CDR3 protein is CASSLSGDNQPQHF. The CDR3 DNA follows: TGTGCCAGCAGCTTATCAGGGGACAATCAGCCCCAGCATTTT.

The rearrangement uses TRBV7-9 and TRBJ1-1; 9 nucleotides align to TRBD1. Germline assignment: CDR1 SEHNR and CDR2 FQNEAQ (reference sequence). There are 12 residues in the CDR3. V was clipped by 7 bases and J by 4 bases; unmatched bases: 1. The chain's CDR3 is CASTTGGTEAFF. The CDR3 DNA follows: TGTGCCAGCACGACAGGGGGCACTGAAGCTTTCTTT.

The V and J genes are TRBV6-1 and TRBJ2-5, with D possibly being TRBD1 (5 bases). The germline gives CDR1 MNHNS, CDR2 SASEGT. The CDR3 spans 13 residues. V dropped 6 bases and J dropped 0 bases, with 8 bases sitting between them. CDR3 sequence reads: CASRRQYQETQYF. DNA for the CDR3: TGTGCCAGCAGGCGACAGTACCAAGAGACCCAGTACTTC.

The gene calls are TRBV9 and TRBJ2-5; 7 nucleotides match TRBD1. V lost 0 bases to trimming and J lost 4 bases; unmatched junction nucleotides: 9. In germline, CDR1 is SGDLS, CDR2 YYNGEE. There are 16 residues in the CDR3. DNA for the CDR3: TGTGCCAGCAGCGTAGGGACCGGGACAGCCTTAGAGACCCAGTACTTC. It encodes CASSVGTGTALETQYF.

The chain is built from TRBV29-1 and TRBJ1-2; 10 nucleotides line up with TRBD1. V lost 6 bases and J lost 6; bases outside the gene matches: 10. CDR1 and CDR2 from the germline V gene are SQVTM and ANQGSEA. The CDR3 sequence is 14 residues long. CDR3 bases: TGCAGCGTGGTATTGTCCGGGACAGGGGATGGCTACACCTTC. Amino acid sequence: CSVVLSGTGDGYTF.

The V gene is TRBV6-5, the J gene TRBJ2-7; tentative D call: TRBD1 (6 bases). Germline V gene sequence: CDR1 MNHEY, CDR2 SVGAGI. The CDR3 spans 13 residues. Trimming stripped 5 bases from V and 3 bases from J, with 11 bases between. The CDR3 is CASSADRYYEQYF. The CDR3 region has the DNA TGTGCCAGCAGTGCAGACAGGTACTACGAGCAGTACTTC.

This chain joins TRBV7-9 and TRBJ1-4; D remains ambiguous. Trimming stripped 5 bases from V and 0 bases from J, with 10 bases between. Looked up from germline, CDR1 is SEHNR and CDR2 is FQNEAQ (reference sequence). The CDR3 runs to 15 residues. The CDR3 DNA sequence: TGTGCCAGCAGCAAGTCGACTGCAACTAATGAAAAACTGTTTTTT. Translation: CASSKSTATNEKLFF.

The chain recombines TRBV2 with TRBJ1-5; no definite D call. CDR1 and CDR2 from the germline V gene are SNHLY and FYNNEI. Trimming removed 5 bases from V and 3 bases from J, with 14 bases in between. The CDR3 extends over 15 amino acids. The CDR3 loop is CASSPDGGINQPQHF. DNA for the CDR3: TGTGCCAGCAGTCCCGACGGCGGAATCAATCAGCCCCAGCATTTT. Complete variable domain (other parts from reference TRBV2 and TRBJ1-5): EPEVTQTPSHQVTQMGQEVILRCVPISNHLYFYWYRQILGQKVEFLVSFYNNEISEKSEIFDDQFSVERPDGSNFTLKIRSTKLEDSAMYFCASSPDGGINQPQHFGDGTRLSIL.

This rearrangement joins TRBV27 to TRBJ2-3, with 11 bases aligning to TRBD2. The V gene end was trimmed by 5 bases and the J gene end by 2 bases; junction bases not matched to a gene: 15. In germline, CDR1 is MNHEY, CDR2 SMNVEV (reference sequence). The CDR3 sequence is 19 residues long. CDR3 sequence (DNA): TGTGCCAGCAGTGCCGGGGGACTAGCGGCGGCAAGCTACACAGATACGCAGTATTTT. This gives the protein CASSAGGLAAASYTDTQYF.

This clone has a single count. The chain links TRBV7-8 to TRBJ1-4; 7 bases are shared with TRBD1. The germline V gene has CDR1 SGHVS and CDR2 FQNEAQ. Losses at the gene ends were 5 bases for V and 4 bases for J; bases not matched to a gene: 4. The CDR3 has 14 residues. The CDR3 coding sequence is TGTGCCAGCAGCATGGGACAGCGTAATGAAAAACTGTTTTTT. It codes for CASSMGQRNEKLFF.

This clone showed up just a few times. In DNA, the CDR3 is TGTGCCAGCAGTTACGCGCGGACAGGAATTTCTGAAGCTTTCTTT. This codes for CASSYARTGISEAFF. The chain employs TRBV6-5 and TRBJ1-1; 7 bases fit TRBD1. V was clipped by 2 bases and J by 6 bases; unmatched bases: 9. The germline CDR1 and CDR2 sequences are MNHEY and SVGAGI. This CDR3 has 15 residues.

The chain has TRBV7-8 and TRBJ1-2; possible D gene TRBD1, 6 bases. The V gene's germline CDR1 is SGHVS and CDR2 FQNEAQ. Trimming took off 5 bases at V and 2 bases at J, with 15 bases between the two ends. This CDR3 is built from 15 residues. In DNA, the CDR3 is TGTGCCAGCAGCGAAAGACAGGATACCAACTATGGCTACACCTTC. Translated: CASSERQDTNYGYTF.